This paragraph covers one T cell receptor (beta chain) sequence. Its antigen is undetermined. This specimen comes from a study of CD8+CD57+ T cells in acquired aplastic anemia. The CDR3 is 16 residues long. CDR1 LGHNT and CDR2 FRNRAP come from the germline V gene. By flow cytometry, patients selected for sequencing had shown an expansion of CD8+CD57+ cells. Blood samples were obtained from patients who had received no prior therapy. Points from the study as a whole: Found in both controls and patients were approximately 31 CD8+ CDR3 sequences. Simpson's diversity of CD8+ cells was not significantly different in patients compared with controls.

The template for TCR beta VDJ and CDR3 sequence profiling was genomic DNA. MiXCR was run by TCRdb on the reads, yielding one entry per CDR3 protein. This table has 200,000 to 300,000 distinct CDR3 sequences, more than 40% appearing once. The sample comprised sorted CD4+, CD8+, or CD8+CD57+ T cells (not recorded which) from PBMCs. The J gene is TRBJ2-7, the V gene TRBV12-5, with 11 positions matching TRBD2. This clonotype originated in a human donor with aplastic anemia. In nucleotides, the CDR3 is TGTGCCAGCAGCAAGACTAGCGGGGCTCAACACTACGAGCAGTACTTC. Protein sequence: CASSKTSGAQHYEQYF.